This T cell receptor beta chain was profiled in a study of blood T cell repertoires in COVID-19 (dated by TCRdb to 2018 to 2020). With regard to the full study: Samples from collaborators originated in the United States, Italy and Spain and spanned both the acute and convalescent phases of COVID-19. The prospective study material was composed of cDNA or gDNA derived from T cells, B-cell-depleted T cells, or PBMCs. Deeply sampled blood TCRbeta repertoires from subjects exposed to, actively infected with, or recovered from COVID-19 were included in the dataset. The repertoires were made available in a free public database intended to serve as a resource for research on the immune response to SARS-CoV-2. The samples were drawn from two sources: the first 160 participants of the ongoing ImmuneRACE study, and 1,200 or so subjects contributed by 6 global collaborators. Sample metadata almost always included a de-identified subject ID, COVID-19 status, age in years and sex. HLA class I and class II types, where available, came from metadata supplied by the sample provider rather than from assay-based typing. Study-wide findings and limitations: The amount of clinical and demographic metadata varied by source and participant and was provided uncurated.

Trimming leaves V shorter by 1 base and J shorter by 3 bases, with the junction holding 8 bases beyond the gene matches. From the germline V gene (reference sequence), CDR1 is SEHNR and CDR2 is FQNEAQ. The CDR3 numbers 16 residues from cysteine through phenylalanine. Only CDR3 DNA is held: 48 bases, read in frame from base 1. The immunoSEQ Assay, a bias-controlled multiplex PCR, was used to amplify TCRbeta CDR3 regions from genomic DNA. In the original analysis: The number of nucleated cells in each sample was estimated by amplification of reference gene primers within the assay. To quantify the absolute abundance of each unique TCRbeta CDR3 rearrangement, sequence reads were collapsed and filtered. For each sample, productive Simpson clonality was calculated by taking the square root of Simpson's diversity index across productive rearrangements. As stored in TCRdb, this immuneACCESS dataset retains in-frame rearrangements with V and J assigned. A fraction of the clones does not appear; measured against another copy, unresolved V genes explain less than half of the discrepancy, and the remainder lacks a known reason. That table is the source of V, J and clone size, and D and trimming were worked out from the DNA. The sample has roughly 330,000 clones on record, about 89% of them singletons. Of the sample, 5% to 7% falls within the top ten clones.

Of note for this clone: Its cognate antigen has yet to be identified. It has no much larger one-base neighbor in the sample; base qualities were not kept.

Another Seattle source contributed samples from volunteer blood donors who had recovered from COVID-19. The collaborating institutions used their own protocols to collect whole blood in K2EDTA tubes. For TCRbeta analysis, collaborators shipped samples as frozen whole blood, isolated PBMCs, or DNA extracted from either of those sample types. The source of this sequence is a man aged 18 to 29 who had recovered from COVID-19. The chain employs TRBV7-9 and TRBJ1-1; TRBD1 fits 7 bases in the junction. The sequenced sample consisted of peripheral blood. Read as DNA, the sequence is TGTGCCAGCAGCTTAGGGACAGGCCGACTTTACACTGAAGCTTTCTTT. This codes for CASSLGTGRLYTEAFF.